This TCR beta chain came from a study of CD8 T cells in Susac syndrome. Random hexamers were used to reverse transcribe 0.5 to 1 ug of RNA. Amplification of TCR beta CDR3 was carried out by immunoSEQ multiplex PCR, which covered 54 Vbeta and 13 Jbeta segments. TCRdb analysed the immunoSEQ multiplex PCR reads with MiXCR anew, one entry per CDR3 protein. Counted here are about 250,000 distinct CDR3 sequences, 80% to 95% occurring once; the ten biggest clones make up about 0.071%. Trimming removed 3 bases from V and 3 bases from J, with 3 bases in between. This CDR3 spans 12 amino acids. Blood CD8+ and CD4+ T cells underwent high-throughput TCR beta sequencing. The patients who served as multiple sclerosis controls were treatment-naive and had stable or active relapsing-remitting disease that fulfilled the revised McDonald criteria. Negative isolation yielded CD8+ and CD4+ T cells; FACS enriched TEMRA cells.

This chain joins TRBV12-3 or TRBV12-4 and TRBJ1-5; D call uncertain. This receptor was taken from a human donor with multiple sclerosis. Sequencing used CD4+ T cells from PBMCs. The CDR3 loop reads CASSFTNQPQHF. The CDR3 nucleotides are TGTGCCAGCAGTTTTACCAATCAGCCCCAGCATTTT.